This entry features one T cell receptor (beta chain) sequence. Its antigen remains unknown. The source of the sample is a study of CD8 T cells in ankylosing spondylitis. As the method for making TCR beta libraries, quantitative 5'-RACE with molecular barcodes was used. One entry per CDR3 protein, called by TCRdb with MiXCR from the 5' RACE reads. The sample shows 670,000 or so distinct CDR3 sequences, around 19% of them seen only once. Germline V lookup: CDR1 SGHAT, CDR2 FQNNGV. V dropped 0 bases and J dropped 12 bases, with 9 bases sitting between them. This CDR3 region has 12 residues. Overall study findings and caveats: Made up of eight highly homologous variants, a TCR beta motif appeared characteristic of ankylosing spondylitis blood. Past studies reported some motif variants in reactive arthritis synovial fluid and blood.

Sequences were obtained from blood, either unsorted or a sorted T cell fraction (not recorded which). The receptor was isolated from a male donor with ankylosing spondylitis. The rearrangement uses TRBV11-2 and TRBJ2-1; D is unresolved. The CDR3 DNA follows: TGTGCCAGCAGCTTAGATCCCCCCTGGCAGTTCTTC. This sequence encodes CASSLDPPWQFF.